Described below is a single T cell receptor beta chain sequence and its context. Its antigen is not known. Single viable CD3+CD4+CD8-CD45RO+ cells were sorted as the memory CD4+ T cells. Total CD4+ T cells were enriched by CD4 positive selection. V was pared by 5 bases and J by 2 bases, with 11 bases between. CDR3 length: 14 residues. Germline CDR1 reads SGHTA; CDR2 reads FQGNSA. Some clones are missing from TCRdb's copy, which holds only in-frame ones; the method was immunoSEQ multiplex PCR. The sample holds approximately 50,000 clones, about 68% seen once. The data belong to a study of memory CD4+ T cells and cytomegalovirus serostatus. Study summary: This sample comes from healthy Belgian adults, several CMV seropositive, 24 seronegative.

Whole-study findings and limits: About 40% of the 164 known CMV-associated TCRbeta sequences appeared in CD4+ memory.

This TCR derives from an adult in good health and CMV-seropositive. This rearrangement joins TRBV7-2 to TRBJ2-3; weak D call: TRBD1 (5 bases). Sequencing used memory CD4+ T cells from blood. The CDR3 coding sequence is TGTGCCAGCAGCCCGCAGGGTTACACAGATACGCAGTATTTT. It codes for CASSPQGYTDTQYF.